This T cell receptor beta chain was sequenced for a study of prognosis after radiotherapy for stage I lung cancer. Study information: Not a single patient was given any concurrent therapy alongside stereotactic body radiotherapy, also referred to as SBRT.

The CDR3 totals 11 residues. V lost 4 bases to trimming and J lost 11 bases, with 13 bases between them. Per germline, CDR1 DFQATT and CDR2 SNEGSKA (reference sequence). With two-round multiplex PCR, TCR beta CDR3 sequences were amplified from genomic DNA. First-round PCR employed TRBV- and TRBJ-specific primers for each gene. A single record per CDR3 protein comes from TCRdb applying MiXCR to the multiplex PCR reads. There are approximately 26,000 distinct CDR3 sequences in the sample; 40% occur only once, and roughly a fifth lies in the top ten. The sequencing here drew on PBMCs, taken before or after stereotactic body radiation therapy (not recorded which). The rearrangement uses TRBV20-1 and TRBJ2-3; D unclear. This sequence was found in a donor over 45 with non-small cell lung cancer. The CDR3 sequence is CSATKDQRQYF. The CDR3, as DNA: TGCAGTGCTACGAAGGACCAGAGGCAGTATTTT.